A single sample is the source of the 25 T cell receptor beta chains below, sequenced in a study of blood T cell repertoires in COVID-19. Some clones are missing from TCRdb's copy, which holds only in-frame ones; the method was immunoSEQ multiplex PCR. The table has tens of thousands of clones, 85% to 90% seen once. The sequenced sample was peripheral blood. Receptor source: a woman aged 70-85 years with acute or convalescent COVID-19.

There are a few counts of this clone. The chain couples TRBV3-1 (or the pseudogene TRBV3-2) to TRBJ1-3, with 7 bases aligning to TRBD1. Trimming removed 3 bases from V and 1 base from J; junction bases left unmatched: 6. The germline gives CDR1 LGHDT, CDR2 YNNKEL (reference sequence). This CDR3 is built from 16 residues. The CDR3 region has the DNA TGTGCCAGCAGCCAGCCCCAGACAGGGTCTGGAAACACCATATATTTT. Protein: CASSQPQTGSGNTIYF.

The chain has TRBV18 and TRBJ2-1; 10 bases map to TRBD2. The CDR3 sequence is 15 residues long. The junction had 9 bases not matched to a gene; V was cut back by 4 bases and J by 9 bases. The V gene's germline CDR1 is KGHSH and CDR2 LQKENI. The CDR3 here is CASSLTSGTGGEQFF. The CDR3 DNA sequence: TGTGCCAGCTCACTTACTAGCGGGACCGGAGGTGAGCAGTTCTTC.

J is TRBJ2-2 and V is TRBV10-3, with TRBD2 identical over 7 bases. CDR1 and CDR2 (germline): ENHRY, SYGVKD. The CDR3 sequence is 16 residues long. Trimming cost V 4 bases and J 0 bases; bases outside gene matches: 5. Here the CDR3 reads CAISVAGDANTGELFF. DNA of the CDR3: TGTGCCATCAGTGTGGCGGGGGACGCGAACACCGGGGAGCTGTTTTTT.

The gene calls are TRBV19 and TRBJ1-5; D remains ambiguous. Looked up from germline, CDR1 is LNHDA and CDR2 is SQIVND (reference sequence). V was shortened by 10 bases and J by 2 bases, with 12 bases between the two germline ends. The CDR3 has 13 residues. The CDR3 DNA is TGTGCCACCTTTGATGGAGGCAATCAGCCCCAGCATTTT. This sequence encodes CATFDGGNQPQHF.

CDR3 residues: CASGLVNTEAFF. CDR3 in DNA: TGTGCTAGTGGCCTTGTGAACACTGAAGCTTTCTTT. The rearrangement uses TRBV12-5 and TRBJ1-1; D not resolved. Germline CDR1 LGHNT, CDR2 FRNRAP. The CDR3 totals 12 residues. Deletions cut 6 bases from V and 0 bases from J, with 5 bases between. Drawing the rest from reference TRBV12-5 and TRBJ1-1, the complete variable domain is DARVTQTPRHKVTEMGQEVTMRCQPILGHNTVFWYRQTMMQGLELLAYFRNRAPLDDSGMPKDRFSAEMPDATLATLKIQPSEPRDSAVYFCASGLVNTEAFFGQGTRLTVV.

This clone was seen only once. The chain carries TRBV3-1 (or the pseudogene TRBV3-2) and TRBJ2-1; 9 nucleotides match TRBD1. This CDR3 spans 19 amino acids. Germline assignment: CDR1 LGHDT and CDR2 YNNKEL (reference sequence). V trimming: 6 bases; J trimming: 3 bases; junction bases outside the gene matches: 18. CDR3 amino acids: CASRPSIVGTGPFYNEQFF. The DNA for the CDR3 is TGTGCCAGCAGGCCTTCCATTGTAGGGACAGGGCCTTTCTACAATGAGCAGTTCTTC.

The V call is TRBV19, the J call TRBJ1-5; 8 nucleotides match TRBD1. In germline, CDR1 is LNHDA, CDR2 SQIVND (reference sequence). This CDR3 spans 15 amino acids. With 6 bases clipped from V and 7 bases from J, the junction kept 11 bases outside the gene matches. CDR3 DNA: TGTGCCAGTAGAACACCGGGACAGGCTCAACAGCCCCAGCATTTT. It yields the protein CASRTPGQAQQPQHF.

This clone was seen a handful of times. The CDR3 nucleotides are TGCGCCAGCAGCCTTACTAGCGGGGGGGCCACAGATACGCAGTATTTT. Residues: CASSLTSGGATDTQYF. The chain combines TRBV4-1 with TRBJ2-3, with 13 bases aligning to TRBD2. Germline CDR1 reads MGHRA; CDR2 reads YSYEKL. V lost 4 bases and J lost 2; bases outside the gene matches: 3. The CDR3 contains 16 residues.

V gene TRBV7-2 combines with J gene TRBJ1-4; the D is unclear. The CDR3 contains 15 residues. Per germline, CDR1 SGHTA and CDR2 FQGNSA. V lost 3 bases, J lost 8 bases, and 16 bases lay in between. CDR3 DNA: TGTGCCAGCAGCTTTGGTGGAGCTAAAGGAGAAAAACTGTTTTTT. It yields the protein CASSFGGAKGEKLFF.

The chain has TRBV19 and TRBJ1-1, with D maybe TRBD1 (6 bases). The ends were cut back, 6 bases at V and 5 bases at J, with 10 bases in the middle. This CDR3 contains 12 residues. The V gene's germline CDR1 is LNHDA and CDR2 SQIVND (reference sequence). For the CDR3, the DNA is TGTGCCAGTAGGCAACAGGGAACTGAAGCTTTCTTT. Protein sequence: CASRQQGTEAFF. The variable domain in full, completed from reference TRBV19 and TRBJ1-1, reads DGGITQSPKYLFRKEGQNVTLSCEQNLNHDAMYWYRQDPGQGLRLIYYSQIVNDFQKGDIAEGYSVSREKKESFPLTVTSAQKNPTAFYLCASRQQGTEAFFGQGTRLTVV.

The V call is TRBV13, the J call TRBJ2-1; D unresolved. The germline V gene encodes CDR1 PRHDT and CDR2 FYEKMQ (reference sequence). V lost 0 bases, J lost 15 bases, and 18 bases lay in between. The CDR3 loop spans 14 amino acids. The CDR3 DNA is TGTGCCAGCAGCTTAGGCAAGATAGGTGTTCAGCGGTTCTTC. It encodes CASSLGKIGVQRFF. Using reference TRBV13 and TRBJ2-1 for the parts outside the CDR3, the full variable domain is AAGVIQSPRHLIKEKRETATLKCYPIPRHDTVYWYQQGPGQDPQFLISFYEKMQSDKGSIPDRFSAQQFSDYHSELNMSSLELGDSALYFCASSLGKIGVQRFFGPGTRLTVL.

The J gene is TRBJ1-2, the V gene TRBV6-2 or TRBV6-3; 8 bases are a match to TRBD1. The germline V gene has CDR1 MNHEY and CDR2 SVGEGT. Losses at the gene ends were 2 bases for V and 4 bases for J; bases not matched to a gene: 9. The CDR3 extends over 16 amino acids. CDR3 protein: CASSYPAAGGFYGYTF. In DNA form, the CDR3 reads TGTGCCAGCAGTTACCCGGCGGCAGGGGGCTTCTATGGCTACACCTTC.

V and J are TRBV5-8 and TRBJ1-2; D is uncertain. The CDR3 extends over 14 amino acids. V gave up 1 base and J gave up 3 bases, with 10 bases separating them. Germline-derived CDR1 and CDR2 are SGHTS and YDEGEE. The DNA for the CDR3 is TGTGCCAGCAGCTTGAGAGTGCGGTACTATGGCTACACCTTC. It is translated as CASSLRVRYYGYTF.

The rearrangement joins TRBV29-1 to TRBJ2-3, with D unclear. CDR3 length equals 14 residues. Germline assignment: CDR1 SQVTM and CDR2 ANQGSEA. The ends were cut back, 4 bases at V and 4 bases at J, with 15 bases in the middle. The CDR3 sequence: CSVGALGASDTQYF. The CDR3 DNA reads as TGCAGCGTTGGGGCTTTGGGTGCCTCAGATACGCAGTATTTT.

This rearrangement joins TRBV9 to TRBJ2-2, with D maybe TRBD1 (6 bases). This CDR3 is 16 amino acids long. Germline V gene data show CDR1 as SGDLS and CDR2 as YYNGEE. V was trimmed by 3 bases and J by 4 bases, leaving 16 bases between them. CDR3 amino acids: CASSAQRQVSTGELFF. The DNA for the CDR3 is TGTGCCAGCAGCGCCCAGAGACAGGTCAGCACCGGGGAGCTGTTTTTT.

This rearrangement joins TRBV7-2 to TRBJ1-2; D uncertain. Trimming cost V 5 bases and J 0 bases, with 22 bases left between them. Looked up from germline, CDR1 is SGHTA and CDR2 is FQGNSA. There are 18 residues in the CDR3. DNA for the CDR3: TGTGCCAGCAGCCCCAGCGCCGTAGCGGCAGATCCTAACTATGGCTACACCTTC. Its protein is CASSPSAVAADPNYGYTF.

The rearrangement joins TRBV20-1 to TRBJ1-2, with 7 bases that match TRBD1. V shed 4 bases and J 7 bases; nucleotides not matched to a gene: 3. Germline lookup yields CDR1 DFQATT and CDR2 SNEGSKA (reference sequence). The CDR3 length is 11 residues. The CDR3 spells CSATRQGGYTF. The CDR3 bases are TGCAGTGCTACAAGACAGGGTGGCTACACCTTC.

The genes are TRBV6-1 and TRBJ2-1, with 9 bases identical to TRBD2. The junction had 8 bases not matched to a gene; V was cut back by 2 bases and J by 6 bases. This CDR3 is 16 amino acids long. Germline CDR1 and CDR2: MNHNS and SASEGT. The CDR3 here is CASSEPGLAGTNEQFF. The CDR3 coding sequence is TGTGCCAGCAGTGAACCCGGGCTAGCGGGGACCAATGAGCAGTTCTTC.

V and J are TRBV24-1 and TRBJ1-2, with TRBD1 as a possible D gene (5 bases). Germline-derived CDR1 and CDR2 are KGHDR and SFDVKD. V was clipped by 9 bases and J by 6 bases, with 16 bases between them. The CDR3 has 13 residues. CDR3 protein: CATLGQGENGYTF. CDR3 in DNA: TGTGCCACCCTCGGGCAGGGTGAGAATGGCTACACCTTC.

The rearrangement joins TRBV20-1 to TRBJ1-1, with unresolved D. The CDR3 contains 12 residues. Germline V gene sequence: CDR1 DFQATT, CDR2 SNEGSKA (reference sequence). Trimming removed 3 bases from V and 6 bases from J, with 11 bases in between. CDR3 in amino acids: CSASSEFAEAFF. The CDR3 DNA is TGCAGTGCTAGTTCCGAGTTTGCTGAAGCTTTCTTT.

V and J are TRBV11-2 and TRBJ2-7; D is possibly TRBD1 (6 bases). V was shortened by 3 bases and J by 1 base, with 7 bases between the two germline ends. The CDR3 loop spans 13 amino acids. Per germline, CDR1 SGHAT and CDR2 FQNNGV. DNA for the CDR3: TGTGCCAGCAGCTTTGGACAGTCCTACGAGCAGTACGTC. Encoded protein: CASSFGQSYEQYV.

The chain carries TRBV5-4 and TRBJ2-3, with TRBD1 matching 10 bases. This CDR3 is 14 amino acids long. The V segment lost 3 bases and the J segment 6 bases; nucleotides outside the gene matches: 4. Germline V lookup: CDR1 SGHNT, CDR2 YYREEE (reference sequence). The CDR3 region has the DNA TGTGCCAGCAGCTCGGGACAGGGGCTGGATACGCAGTATTTT. Encoded protein: CASSSGQGLDTQYF.

The gene calls are TRBV6-5 and TRBJ1-5, with TRBD1 identical over 7 bases. This CDR3 has 15 amino acids. J lost 1 base, V lost 6 bases, and 6 bases had no gene match. Germline CDR1 reads MNHEY; CDR2 reads SVGAGI. The CDR3 here is CASRSQGPSNQPQHF. For the CDR3, the DNA is TGTGCCAGCAGATCACAGGGGCCCAGCAATCAGCCCCAGCATTTT.

This chain links TRBV9 with TRBJ2-5; TRBD2 matches at 10 bases. The CDR3 has 16 amino acids. Trimming cost V 2 bases and J 5 bases; bases outside gene matches: 9. From germline, CDR1 is SGDLS and CDR2 YYNGEE. This CDR3 is CASSVKAGGFRETQYF. Here the CDR3 DNA reads TGTGCCAGCAGCGTGAAAGCGGGGGGGTTCAGGGAGACCCAGTACTTC.

The V and J genes are TRBV6-4 and TRBJ2-2; 8 positions agree with TRBD2. The CDR3 covers 16 residues. Germline V lookup: CDR1 MRHNA, CDR2 SNTAGT. V was clipped by 6 bases and J by 1 base; unmatched bases: 7. The CDR3 is CASRETAGENTGELFF. For the CDR3, the DNA is TGTGCCAGCAGGGAGACAGCGGGAGAGAACACCGGGGAGCTGTTTTTT.